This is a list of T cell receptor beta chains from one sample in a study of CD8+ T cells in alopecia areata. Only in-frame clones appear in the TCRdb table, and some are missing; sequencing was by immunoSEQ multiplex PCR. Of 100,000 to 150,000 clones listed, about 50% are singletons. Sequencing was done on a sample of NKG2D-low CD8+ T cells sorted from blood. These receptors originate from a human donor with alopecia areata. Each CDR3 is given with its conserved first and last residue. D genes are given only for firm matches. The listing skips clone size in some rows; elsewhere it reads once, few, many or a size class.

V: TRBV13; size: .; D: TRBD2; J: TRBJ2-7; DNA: TGTGCCAGCAGCATCGGGAGGGCCTACGAGCAGTACTTC; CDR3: CASSIGRAYEQYF
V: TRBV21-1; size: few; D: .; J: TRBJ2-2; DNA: TGTGCCAGCAGCAAACCCAGGGGAGGGAGACACACCGGGGAGCTGTTTTTT; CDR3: CASSKPRGGRHTGELFF
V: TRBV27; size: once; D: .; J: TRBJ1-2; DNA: TGTGCCAGCAGTTTGGGGGGGAACGGCTACACCTTC; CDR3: CASSLGGNGYTF
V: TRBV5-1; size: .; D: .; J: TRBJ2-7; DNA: TGCGCCAGCAGCCCCGACCTCGGCTACGAGCAGTACTTC; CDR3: CASSPDLGYEQYF
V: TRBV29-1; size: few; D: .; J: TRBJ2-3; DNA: TGCAGCGTCGTCCGGGACACCGAAACAGGATCCACAGATACGCAGTATTTT; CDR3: CSVVRDTETGSTDTQYF
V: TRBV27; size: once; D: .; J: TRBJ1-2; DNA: TGTGCCAGCAGTCCGCCAGGGTTCTATGGCTACACCTTC; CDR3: CASSPPGFYGYTF
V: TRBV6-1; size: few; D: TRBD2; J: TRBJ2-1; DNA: TGTGCCAGCAGTGAGGGACTAGAGGCCCCCGTTCAGTTCTTC; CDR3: CASSEGLEAPVQFF
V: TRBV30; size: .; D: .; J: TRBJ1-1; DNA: TGTGCCTGGAGTGGGACGAGCACTTTCTTT; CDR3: CAWSGTSTFF
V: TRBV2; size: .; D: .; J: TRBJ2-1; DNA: TGTGCCAGCAGTGGGGCGAATGAGCAGTTCTTC; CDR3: CASSGANEQFF
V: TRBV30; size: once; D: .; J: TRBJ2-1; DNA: TGTGCCTGGACTAGCTTCTACAATGAGCAGTTCTTC; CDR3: CAWTSFYNEQFF
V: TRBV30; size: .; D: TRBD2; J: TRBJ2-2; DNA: TGTGCCCACCGGGGGGTCACCGGGGAGCTGTTTTTT; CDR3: CAHRGVTGELFF
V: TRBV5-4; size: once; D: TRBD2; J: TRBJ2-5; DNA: TGTGCCAGCAGCGGGGGACTAGCGGGAGGTGAGACCCAGTACTTC; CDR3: CASSGGLAGGETQYF
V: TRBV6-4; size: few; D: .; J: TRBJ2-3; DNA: TGTGCCAGCAGTGACAATAGCGTGGATACGCAGTATTTT; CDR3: CASSDNSVDTQYF
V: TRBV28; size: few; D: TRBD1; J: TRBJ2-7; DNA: TGTGCCAGCAGCAGGGACAGGGACGAGCAGTACTTC; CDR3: CASSRDRDEQYF
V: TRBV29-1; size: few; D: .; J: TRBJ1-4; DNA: TGCAGCGTTCGGATGGACGGAGAAAAACTGTTTTTT; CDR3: CSVRMDGEKLFF
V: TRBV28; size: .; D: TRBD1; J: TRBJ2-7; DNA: TGTGCCAGCAAGGGGGCTGGCGATTCCTACGAGCAGTACTTC; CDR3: CASKGAGDSYEQYF
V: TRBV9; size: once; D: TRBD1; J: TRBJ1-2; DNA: TGTGCCAGCGGCGGAGGGGGCGGCTACACCTTC; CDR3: CASGGGGGYTF
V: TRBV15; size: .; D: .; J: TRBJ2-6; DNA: TGTGCCACCAAGTCTAGCTCTGGGGCCAACGTCCTGACTTTC; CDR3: CATKSSSGANVLTF
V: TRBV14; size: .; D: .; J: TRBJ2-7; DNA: TGTGCCAGCAGCCTTAGACCTTCCTACGAGCAGTACTTC; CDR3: CASSLRPSYEQYF
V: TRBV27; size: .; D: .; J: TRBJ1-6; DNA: TGTGCCAGCAGTCCGCTCAAAGCGACCGCCCCGGAACCCCTCCACTTT; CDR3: CASSPLKATAPEPLHF
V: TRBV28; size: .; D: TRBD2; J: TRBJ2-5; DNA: TGTGCCAGCAGTACCAGGAGCGGGGGGATGGAGACCCAGTACTTC; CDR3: CASSTRSGGMETQYF
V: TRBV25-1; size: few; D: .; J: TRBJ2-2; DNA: TGTGCCACCCTAAGTCGGGAGCGGGCCGGGGAGCTGTTTTTT; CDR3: CATLSRERAGELFF